These 10 T cell receptor beta chains were all obtained from the same sample, sequenced in a study of blood T cell repertoires in COVID-19. Sequenced by immunoSEQ multiplex PCR; TCRdb stores in-frame clones only, minus some. The sample lists about 130,000 clones; around 80% were seen once. The material sequenced was peripheral blood. These receptors were taken from a human donor in a cohort sampled during active COVID-19.

This clone was seen a handful of times. V is TRBV18 and J is TRBJ2-2, with 9 nucleotides matching TRBD1. With 2 bases clipped from V and 4 bases from J, the junction kept 5 bases outside the gene matches. This CDR3 region has 16 residues. Germline V lookup: CDR1 KGHSH, CDR2 LQKENI. This chain's CDR3 is CASSPAGQGSTGELFF. Here the CDR3 DNA reads TGTGCCAGCTCACCAGCTGGACAGGGGTCCACCGGGGAGCTGTTTTTT. The variable domain in full, completed from reference TRBV18 and TRBJ2-2, reads NAGVMQNPRHLVRRRGQEARLRCSPMKGHSHVYWYRQLPEEGLKFMVYLQKENIIDESGMPKERFSAEFPKEGPSILRIQQVVRGDSAAYFCASSPAGQGSTGELFFGEGSRLTVL.

In its sample, this clone was seen a few times. The chain recombines TRBV28 with TRBJ1-5; a weak D match, TRBD1 (5 bases). CDR1 and CDR2 from the germline V gene are MDHEN and SYDVKM. The V end was cut by 5 bases, the J end by 7 bases, with 24 bases between. The CDR3 is made up of 17 amino acids. CDR3 residues: CASSLLGGANEGQPQHF. The CDR3 coding sequence is TGTGCCAGCAGTCTCCTGGGAGGGGCGAATGAAGGGCAGCCCCAGCATTTT.

With respect to this clone: The junction departs from the called germline gene at one end, perhaps through a read error. The chain links TRBV10-1 to TRBJ1-4; D is perhaps TRBD1 (5 bases). The germline V gene encodes CDR1 WNHNN and CDR2 SYGVQD (reference sequence). The CDR3 totals 15 residues. The CDR3 DNA is TGCGCCAGCAGTGAGTCGGGGCCGACTAGTGAAAAACTGTTTTTT. Residues: CASSESGPTSEKLFF.

This chain connects TRBV6-5 to TRBJ2-7, with 9 bases identical to TRBD1. The CDR3 length is 14 residues. J was trimmed by 4 bases and V by 7 bases; bases with no gene match: 8. Germline V lookup: CDR1 MNHEY, CDR2 SVGAGI. CDR3 loop: CASTPEQGAYEQYF. The DNA of the CDR3 is TGTGCCAGCACTCCGGAACAGGGGGCTTACGAGCAGTACTTC.

The chain combines TRBV29-1 with TRBJ1-2; D gene uncertain. This CDR3 region has 12 residues. Trimming removed 4 bases at V and 8 bases at J, with 14 bases between. Germline V gene lookup returns CDR1 SQVTM and CDR2 ANQGSEA. CDR3 bases: TGCAGCGTTGGGTCCGAAGCGCTCGGCTACACCTTC. Its protein product is CSVGSEALGYTF.

This rearrangement joins TRBV13 to TRBJ2-2; 8 bases match TRBD1. Germline V lookup: CDR1 PRHDT, CDR2 FYEKMQ (reference sequence). CDR3 size: 15 residues. V gave up 5 bases and J gave up 7 bases; unmatched junction bases: 9. The CDR3 region is CASSTGGKLVGELFF. For the CDR3, the DNA is TGTGCCAGCAGCACAGGGGGAAAGTTAGTCGGGGAGCTGTTTTTT.

The count of this clone is one. V and J are TRBV7-7 and TRBJ2-3; D unclear. This CDR3 is built from 15 residues. Trimming stripped 1 base from V and 1 base from J, with 9 bases between. Germline loops: CDR1 SSHAT, CDR2 FNYEAQ (reference sequence). The CDR3 coding sequence is TGTGCCAGCAGCTTAGAACTAAAAGGCACAGATACGCAGTATTTT. The encoded protein is CASSLELKGTDTQYF.

The chain uses TRBV7-9 and TRBJ1-2; D possibly corresponds to TRBD1 (6 bases). V was clipped by 1 base and J by 8 bases, with 17 bases between them. Germline-derived CDR1 and CDR2 are SEHNR and FQNEAQ (reference sequence). The CDR3 runs 15 residues. CDR3 bases: TGTGCCAGCAGCTTAGGGGGGTACAGGGCGTGGGGCTACACCTTC. Its protein is CASSLGGYRAWGYTF.

This chain uses TRBV3-1 (or the pseudogene TRBV3-2) with TRBJ2-7; TRBD1 might be the D (6 bases). The CDR3 has 15 amino acids. Per the germline V gene, CDR1 is LGHDT and CDR2 is YNNKEL (reference sequence). The V end lost 1 base, the J end lost 4 bases, and 14 bases lay between the germline ends. The CDR3 region has the DNA TGTGCCAGCAGCCAAGCCCCCGGCAGGGGTTACGAGCAGTACTTC. The encoded protein is CASSQAPGRGYEQYF.

The V and J genes are TRBV4-1 and TRBJ2-3, with 7 bases that match TRBD2. The J segment lost 1 base and the V segment lost 1 base, leaving 2 bases of the junction unmatched. Germline values: CDR1 MGHRA, CDR2 YSYEKL. The CDR3 totals 15 residues. The DNA of the CDR3 is TGCGCCAGCAGCCAAGCAGGGAGGGGCACAGATACGCAGTATTTT. Translated: CASSQAGRGTDTQYF.